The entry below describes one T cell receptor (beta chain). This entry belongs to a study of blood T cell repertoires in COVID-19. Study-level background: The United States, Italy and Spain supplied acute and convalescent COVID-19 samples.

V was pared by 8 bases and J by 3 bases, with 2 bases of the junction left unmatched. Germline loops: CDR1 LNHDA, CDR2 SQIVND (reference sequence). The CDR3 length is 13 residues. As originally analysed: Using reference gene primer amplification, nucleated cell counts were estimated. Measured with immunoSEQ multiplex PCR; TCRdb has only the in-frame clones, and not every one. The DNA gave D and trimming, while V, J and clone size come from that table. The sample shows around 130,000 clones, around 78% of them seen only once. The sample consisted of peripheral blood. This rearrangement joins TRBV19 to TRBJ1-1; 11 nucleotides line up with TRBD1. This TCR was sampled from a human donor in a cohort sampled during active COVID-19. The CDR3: CASGQGAYTEAFF. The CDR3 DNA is TGTGCCAGTGGACAGGGGGCCTACACTGAAGCTTTCTTT.